Below are 2 T cell receptor beta chains sequenced from a single sample in a study of T-cell memory formation after mild COVID-19. TCRdb re-called the 5' RACE reads through MiXCR, storing one row per CDR3 protein. The table shows 450,000 to 700,000 distinct CDR3 sequences, with roughly 18% occurring only once. The sequenced material came from PBMCs or a T cell subset sorted from them (not recorded which). The source is an adult woman who had mild COVID-19 (a few samples of this study predate the infection). Cell type and time point are not known.

The chain couples TRBV27 to TRBJ2-1, with 11 bases aligning to TRBD2. The CDR3 sequence is 16 residues long. CDR1 and CDR2 from the germline V gene are MNHEY and SMNVEV (reference sequence). V lost 6 bases, J lost 3 bases, and 7 bases stayed unmatched. In nucleotides, the CDR3 is TGTGCCAGCAGAACTAGCGGGGGAAACCTCTACAATGAGCAGTTCTTC. This gives the protein CASRTSGGNLYNEQFF.

V gene TRBV20-1 combines with J gene TRBJ2-5, with 8 bases aligning to TRBD2. The CDR3 runs to 14 residues. V gave up 4 bases and J gave up 5 bases; unmatched junction bases: 9. CDR1 is DFQATT, CDR2 SNEGSKA, per germline (reference sequence). CDR3 sequence (DNA): TGCAGTGCTAAATTAGCGGGGAGGGGGGAGACCCAGTACTTC. Translating gives CSAKLAGRGETQYF.